Following are 20 T cell receptor beta chains from one sample sequenced in a study of technical replicates of blood from a handful of donors. Some clones are missing from TCRdb's copy, which holds only in-frame ones; the method was immunoSEQ multiplex PCR. The sample records 9,500 to 15,000 clones, 94% being singletons. Sequencing input: PBMCs. Receptors originate from a human donor in good health.

The CDR3 DNA follows: TGTGCCAGCAACTACATAGCGGGAGGCACAGATACGCAGTATTTT. Amino acid sequence: CASNYIAGGTDTQYF. The rearrangement uses TRBV2 and TRBJ2-3; TRBD2 matches at 9 bases. V was pared by 7 bases and J by 1 base, with 6 bases of the junction left unmatched. Germline V gene sequence: CDR1 SNHLY, CDR2 FYNNEI. The CDR3 contains 15 residues.

The J gene is TRBJ2-3, the V gene TRBV6-1; D is possibly TRBD1 (6 bases). V was trimmed by 0 bases and J by 8 bases, leaving 15 bases between them. The CDR3 runs to 15 residues. CDR1 MNHNS and CDR2 SASEGT come from the germline V gene. This chain's CDR3 is CASSEAAGVIGTQYF. The CDR3 nucleotides are TGTGCCAGCAGTGAAGCGGCAGGGGTTATAGGTACGCAGTATTTT.

The chain is built from TRBV19 and TRBJ2-5, with 9 bases aligning to TRBD2. J was trimmed by 4 bases and V by 6 bases; bases with no gene match: 12. The CDR3 loop spans 16 amino acids. Looked up from germline, CDR1 is LNHDA and CDR2 is SQIVND (reference sequence). The CDR3 here is CASSALAGKGSETQYF. CDR3 DNA: TGTGCCAGTAGCGCCCTAGCGGGAAAAGGTTCAGAGACCCAGTACTTC.

V gene TRBV28 combines with J gene TRBJ2-1; 8 nucleotides agree with TRBD1. Per germline, CDR1 MDHEN and CDR2 SYDVKM. The CDR3 length is 15 residues. J lost 7 bases, V lost 5 bases, and 10 bases had no gene match. CDR3 DNA sequence: TGTGCCAGCAGTACCCCCGGGACAGGATATAATGAGCAGTTCTTC. Translation gives CASSTPGTGYNEQFF.

V is TRBV5-6 and J is TRBJ2-2; 7 nucleotides agree with TRBD1. This CDR3 contains 15 residues. From germline, CDR1 is SGHDT and CDR2 YYEEEE. After removal of 4 bases from V and 3 bases from J, the junction contained 6 bases not matched to a gene. The CDR3: CASSLGQVDTGELFF. For the CDR3, the DNA is TGTGCCAGCAGCCTCGGACAGGTTGACACCGGGGAGCTGTTTTTT.

This rearrangement joins TRBV18 to TRBJ1-4; a weak D match, TRBD1 (5 bases). Germline V lookup: CDR1 KGHSH, CDR2 LQKENI. With 0 bases removed from V and 2 bases from J, the gap between germline ends came to 10 bases. This CDR3 has 16 residues. The CDR3 reads CASSPPPGGTNEKLFF. CDR3 DNA sequence: TGTGCCAGCTCACCACCGCCCGGGGGGACTAATGAAAAACTGTTTTTT.

The chain has TRBV7-7 and TRBJ2-2; 7 bases are shared with TRBD1. V was pared by 0 bases and J by 6 bases, with 1 base of the junction left unmatched. CDR1 is SSHAT, CDR2 FNYEAQ, per germline (reference sequence). The CDR3 extends over 14 amino acids. The CDR3 region has the DNA TGTGCCAGCAGCTTAGCAGGGGGCCCCGGGGAGCTGTTTTTT. It is translated as CASSLAGGPGELFF.

This clone was seen only once. The V and J genes are TRBV6-5 and TRBJ1-1; 10 positions agree with TRBD1. With 5 bases clipped from V and 5 bases from J, the junction kept 5 bases outside the gene matches. The CDR3 runs to 14 residues. Germline V lookup: CDR1 MNHEY, CDR2 SVGAGI. CDR3 sequence reads: CASSPGTGATEAFF. The CDR3 coding sequence is TGTGCCAGCAGTCCCGGGACAGGGGCTACTGAAGCTTTCTTT.

J is TRBJ1-1 and V is TRBV11-2; D not certain. Germline CDR1 and CDR2: SGHAT and FQNNGV. V shed 0 bases and J shed 0 bases, with 14 bases lying between them. The CDR3 has 17 amino acids. CDR3 residues: CASSLDRGRPMNTEAFF. CDR3 DNA sequence: TGTGCCAGCAGCTTAGATCGCGGCCGACCCATGAACACTGAAGCTTTCTTT.

The rearrangement links TRBV11-3 to TRBJ1-1; D call uncertain. CDR3 length: 15 residues. Deletions cut 0 bases from V and 0 bases from J, with 8 bases between. Germline CDR1 reads SGHNT; CDR2 reads YENEEA. The CDR3 loop is CASSLDSTLNTEAFF. CDR3 sequence (DNA): TGTGCCAGCAGCTTAGACAGTACCTTGAACACTGAAGCTTTCTTT.

This clone was seen more than once but under ten times. The rearrangement links TRBV30 to TRBJ1-5, with D possibly being TRBD1 (6 bases). In germline, CDR1 is GTSNPN, CDR2 SVGIG (reference sequence). The CDR3 length is 13 residues. V gave up 2 bases and J gave up 6 bases, with 11 bases separating them. The CDR3 sequence: CAWSKGDGQPQHF. The CDR3 bases are TGTGCCTGGAGTAAGGGGGACGGTCAGCCCCAGCATTTT.

The chain uses TRBV9 and TRBJ2-3; TRBD2 agrees at 8 bases. From germline, CDR1 is SGDLS and CDR2 YYNGEE. This CDR3 has 17 residues. Losses at the gene ends were 2 bases for V and 0 bases for J; bases not matched to a gene: 8. CDR3 coding DNA: TGTGCCAGCAGCGTTGGCGGGAGGTCCCCTAGCACAGATACGCAGTATTTT. Its translation: CASSVGGRSPSTDTQYF.

The V call is TRBV9, the J call TRBJ1-1, with 8 bases lining up with TRBD1. CDR1 SGDLS and CDR2 YYNGEE come from the germline V gene. The length of the CDR3 is 12 residues. The V and J ends lost 4 bases and 11 bases, in that order; junction bases with no gene match: 7. CDR3 DNA: TGTGCCAGCAGCCTCGGACAGGGCCGGGCTTTCTTT. Encoded protein: CASSLGQGRAFF.

The chain carries TRBV5-6 and TRBJ2-1, with a possible D match to TRBD2 (5 bases). The V end was cut by 3 bases, the J end by 6 bases, with 10 bases between. CDR3 length equals 13 residues. Per the germline V gene, CDR1 is SGHDT and CDR2 is YYEEEE. Written as DNA, the CDR3 is TGTGCCAGCAGCTCCTCTAGCTCCAATGAGCAGTTCTTC. Translating it yields CASSSSSSNEQFF.

CDR3 in DNA: TGTGCCAGCAGCGGGACTAGCGGACGCCAGGAGACCCAGTACTTC. The encoded protein is CASSGTSGRQETQYF. The chain links TRBV11-2 to TRBJ2-5, with 11 bases lining up with TRBD2. The CDR3 has 15 residues. J gave up 5 bases and V 5 bases, and 7 bases lay outside the gene matches. Germline V gene lookup returns CDR1 SGHAT and CDR2 FQNNGV.

This clone was detected a few times. The chain is built from TRBV11-3 and TRBJ2-5; possible D gene TRBD1, 5 bases. With 4 bases removed from V and 1 base from J, the gap between germline ends came to 16 bases. In germline, CDR1 is SGHNT, CDR2 YENEEA. This CDR3 comprises 16 residues. CDR3 sequence reads: CASSSASTGAQETQYF. CDR3 DNA: TGTGCCAGCAGCTCTGCCAGTACAGGAGCCCAAGAGACCCAGTACTTC.

The genes are TRBV10-3 and TRBJ2-3, with TRBD2 matching over 14 bases. CDR1 is ENHRY and CDR2 is SYGVKD in the germline V gene. Losses at the gene ends were 6 bases for V and 6 bases for J; bases not matched to a gene: 2. The CDR3 extends over 14 amino acids. The CDR3 reads CAIRGLAGEDTQYF. Written as DNA, the CDR3 is TGTGCCATCAGGGGACTAGCGGGAGAGGATACGCAGTATTTT.

This rearrangement joins TRBV29-1 to TRBJ2-2, with TRBD2 identical over 14 bases. Germline CDR1 is SQVTM and CDR2 is ANQGSEA. The CDR3 is 18 amino acids. With 6 bases clipped from V and 3 bases from J, the junction kept 12 bases outside the gene matches. The CDR3 nucleotides are TGCAGCGTGGGTCCGGGACTAGCGGGAGATTGGGACACCGGGGAGCTGTTTTTT. Translation gives CSVGPGLAGDWDTGELFF.

This sequence joins TRBV6-5 and TRBJ2-1; 7 bases map to TRBD1. Germline CDR1 and CDR2: MNHEY and SVGAGI. The CDR3 totals 15 residues. V lost 5 bases to trimming and J lost 9 bases; unmatched junction nucleotides: 13. The CDR3 spells CASSAGLPTGFEQFF. CDR3 DNA sequence: TGTGCCAGCAGTGCGGGCCTACCGACAGGGTTTGAGCAGTTCTTC.

This chain uses TRBV11-2 with TRBJ2-7; 7 bases fit TRBD1. Germline trimming cut 5 bases from V and 4 bases from J; bases unmatched to any gene: 8. Germline assignment: CDR1 SGHAT and CDR2 FQNNGV. This CDR3 is 14 amino acids long. The CDR3 spells CASSVGQTLYEQYF. CDR3 DNA: TGTGCCAGCAGCGTGGGACAGACACTATACGAGCAGTACTTC.